What follows are 16 T cell receptor beta chains derived from one specimen sequenced in a study of CD8 T cells in ankylosing spondylitis. TCRdb reanalysed the 5' RACE reads using MiXCR and keeps one entry per CDR3 protein. The repertoire holds a few hundred thousand distinct CDR3 sequences, with 20% to 25% as singletons. Sequencing input: blood, either unsorted or a sorted T cell fraction (not recorded which). The receptors shown here come from a female donor with ankylosing spondylitis or in good health (not recorded which).

V usage is TRBV24-1 and J usage is TRBJ2-3, with D unresolved. The V and J ends lost 4 bases and 10 bases respectively, with 8 bases between them. The CDR3 has 11 amino acids. Germline V lookup: CDR1 KGHDR, CDR2 SFDVKD. CDR3 bases: TGTGCCACCAGTGAGGGCGAGGCGCAGTATTTT. This codes for CATSEGEAQYF.

Here the CDR3 reads CASSSSLGLAGESAYEQYF. The CDR3 coding sequence is TGTGCCAGCAGTTCTTCCTTGGGACTAGCGGGAGAATCGGCCTACGAGCAGTACTTC. This chain links TRBV6-5 with TRBJ2-7, with TRBD2 matching over 14 bases. This CDR3 comprises 19 residues. The V segment lost 4 bases and the J segment 2 bases; nucleotides outside the gene matches: 13. CDR1 and CDR2 from the germline V gene are MNHEY and SVGAGI.

The table lists this clonotype with a few counts. V usage is TRBV27 and J usage is TRBJ2-3, with 10 bases aligning to TRBD1. This CDR3 region has 18 residues. The V and J ends lost 5 bases and 3 bases, in that order; junction bases with no gene match: 14. Germline V gene lookup returns CDR1 MNHEY and CDR2 SMNVEV (reference sequence). CDR3 residues: CASSRRDRGRQWTDTQYF. CDR3 nucleotides: TGTGCCAGCAGTCGACGGGACAGGGGAAGACAGTGGACAGATACGCAGTATTTT.

This clonotype was seen a few times. V is TRBV28 and J is TRBJ1-5; no firm D call. Trimming cost V 5 bases and J 9 bases, with 17 bases left between them. Germline CDR1 reads MDHEN; CDR2 reads SYDVKM. CDR3 size: 14 residues. CDR3 in DNA: TGTGCCAGCAGTCTTAATCAGGACCAAAGGCCCCAGCATTTT. Protein sequence: CASSLNQDQRPQHF. The variable domain in full, completed from reference TRBV28 and TRBJ1-5, reads DVKVTQSSRYLVKRTGEKVFLECVQDMDHENMFWYRQDPGLGLRLIYFSYDVKMKEKGDIPEGYSVSREKKERFSLILESASTNQTSMYLCASSLNQDQRPQHFGDGTRLSIL.

The J gene is TRBJ2-7, the V gene TRBV20-1; perhaps TRBD1 as D (5 bases). V was shortened by 0 bases and J by 3 bases, with 12 bases between the two germline ends. Germline V gene sequence: CDR1 DFQATT, CDR2 SNEGSKA (reference sequence). This CDR3 region has 14 residues. Here the CDR3 reads CSARDSETDYEQYF. CDR3 coding DNA: TGCAGTGCTAGAGATAGTGAGACAGACTACGAGCAGTACTTC.

This clonotype has a handful of counts. V is TRBV12-3 or TRBV12-4 and J is TRBJ1-5; D not resolved. Deletions cut 0 bases from V and 3 bases from J, with 9 bases between. The CDR3 sequence is 15 residues long. CDR3 region: CASSLASLFNQPQHF. For the CDR3, the DNA is TGTGCCAGCAGTTTAGCGTCACTGTTCAATCAGCCCCAGCATTTT.

This clonotype was recorded a few times. The chain combines TRBV30 with TRBJ1-3; D unresolved. From germline, CDR1 is GTSNPN and CDR2 SVGIG (reference sequence). The length of the CDR3 is 16 residues. Trimming cost V 1 base and J 4 bases, with 17 bases left between them. CDR3 DNA: TGTGCCTGGAGTGGGGAGGTCCCCCACTACGGAAACACCATATATTTT. Translating gives CAWSGEVPHYGNTIYF.

This clonotype was counted a few times. The J gene is TRBJ1-1, the V gene TRBV20-1, with 7 nucleotides matching TRBD1. Unmatched junction bases numbered 9, after V lost 6 bases and J lost 8 bases. This CDR3 has 12 residues. Looked up from germline, CDR1 is DFQATT and CDR2 is SNEGSKA (reference sequence). The CDR3 region has the DNA TGCAGTGCCACCTCCGGGGACAGAGAAGCTTTCTTT. Its translation: CSATSGDREAFF.

At least ten counts were recorded for this clonotype. This rearrangement joins TRBV29-1 to TRBJ2-6; D is uncertain. Deletions cut 5 bases from V and 0 bases from J, with 5 bases between. CDR1 and CDR2 (germline): SQVTM, ANQGSEA. The CDR3 has 13 amino acids. In DNA, the CDR3 is TGCAGCGTTCAGGCCTCTGGGGCCAACGTCCTGACTTTC. Encoded protein: CSVQASGANVLTF. The full variable domain, rest sourced from reference TRBV29-1 and TRBJ2-6, is SAVISQKPSRDICQRGTSLTIQCQVDSQVTMMFWYRQQPGQSLTLIATANQGSEATYESGFVIDKFPISRPNLTFSTLTVSNMSPEDSSIYLCSVQASGANVLTFGAGSRLTVL.

A few counts support this clonotype. The chain links TRBV20-1 to TRBJ2-3; 11 nucleotides align to TRBD2. The V gene end was trimmed by 5 bases and the J gene end by 5 bases; junction bases not matched to a gene: 6. Germline V CDR1 and CDR2: DFQATT, SNEGSKA (reference sequence). This CDR3 comprises 14 residues. This CDR3 reads CSAFSGRALDTQYF. The CDR3 DNA sequence: TGCAGTGCTTTTAGCGGGAGGGCCTTAGATACGCAGTATTTT.

This clonotype was detected only a few times. The chain has TRBV12-3 or TRBV12-4 and TRBJ1-2; 7 bases match TRBD1. This CDR3 region has 14 residues. Trimming at V came to 3 bases and at J to 6 bases, leaving 7 bases not matched to a gene. CDR3: CASSFGEGANGYTF. DNA for the CDR3: TGTGCCAGCAGTTTCGGGGAGGGGGCGAATGGCTACACCTTC.

The V gene is TRBV12-3 or TRBV12-4, the J gene TRBJ1-1, with D possibly TRBD1 on 5 matching bases. The V gene lost 3 bases and the J gene lost 3 bases, with 8 bases spanning the gap. This CDR3 is 13 amino acids long. In nucleotides, the CDR3 is TGTGCCAGCAGTTTTATAGGGGACACTGAAGCTTTCTTT. Translating it yields CASSFIGDTEAFF.

This clonotype has just a few counts. The chain uses TRBV12-3 or TRBV12-4 and TRBJ2-6; tentatively, D is TRBD1 or TRBD2 (6 bases each). V lost 3 bases, J lost 0 bases, and 15 bases lay in between. The length of the CDR3 is 18 residues. Written as DNA, the CDR3 is TGTGCCAGCAGTTTCCGGGGGCAACGCTTCTCTGGGGCCAACGTCCTGACTTTC. Protein product: CASSFRGQRFSGANVLTF.

The chain uses TRBV10-3 and TRBJ2-7, with 8 bases fitting TRBD2. The CDR3 has 13 amino acids. CDR1 is ENHRY and CDR2 is SYGVKD in the germline V gene. Trimming at V came to 5 bases and at J to 3 bases, leaving 3 bases not matched to a gene. The CDR3 DNA reads TGTGCCATCAGTAGCGGGAGAGGCTACGAGCAGTACTTC. It encodes CAISSGRGYEQYF.

The V call is TRBV5-1, the J call TRBJ2-7, with TRBD1 as a possible D gene (6 bases). CDR1 is SGHRS and CDR2 is YFSETQ in the germline V gene. The CDR3 has 14 amino acids. Trimming took 1 base from V and 2 from J, leaving 10 bases between them. CDR3 loop: CASSLTGPPYEQYF. The CDR3 region has the DNA TGCGCCAGCAGCTTGACAGGGCCACCCTACGAGCAGTACTTC.

The sample holds a few counts of this clonotype. The chain couples TRBV10-3 to TRBJ1-6, with unresolved D. This CDR3 contains 13 residues. Germline loops: CDR1 ENHRY, CDR2 SYGVKD. V lost 8 bases to trimming and J lost 5 bases, with 10 bases between them. CDR3: CAIAGRHNSPLHF. CDR3 DNA sequence: TGTGCCATCGCCGGCAGGCATAATTCACCCCTCCACTTT.